The present entry profiles one TCR beta chain with its context. Original data processing: How many nucleated cells were present was estimated from reference gene primer amplification. Repertoires were generated with immunoSEQ multiplex PCR, while TCRdb's copy carries only in-frame clones and drops some. Clonal size and the V and J genes are those of that table, whereas D and trimming came from the DNA. The sample includes about 140,000 clones, roughly 85% of them seen just once. Participant-given clinical history determined each cohort assignment. Cohort 3 donors were reported recovered after two negative PCRs, clearance, or symptom resolution. These data are taken from a study of blood T cell repertoires in COVID-19. Study context: Sites in the United States, Italy and Spain provided acute and convalescent COVID-19 samples.

V was pared by 5 bases and J by 0 bases, with 2 bases of the junction left unmatched. CDR1 is PRHDT, CDR2 FYEKMQ, per germline (reference sequence). This CDR3 comprises 14 residues. Sequenced input: PBMCs or T cells enriched from blood (not recorded which). The TCR was taken from a woman aged 45-60 years who had recovered from COVID-19. This rearrangement joins TRBV13 to TRBJ1-1; TRBD1 agrees at 8 bases. CDR3 DNA sequence: TGTGCCAGCAGCCTACAGGGGGTGAACACTGAAGCTTTCTTT. It is translated as CASSLQGVNTEAFF.